Presented here are 32 T cell receptor beta chains from one specimen sequenced in a study of blood T cell repertoires in COVID-19. Sequencing was performed with immunoSEQ multiplex PCR; in TCRdb, only in-frame clones are kept and a portion is missing. The table has a few hundred thousand clones, approximately 85% seen once. The sequenced material came from peripheral blood. The receptor source for this set is a human donor in a cohort sampled during active COVID-19.

V and J are TRBV30 and TRBJ2-3, with 10 bases that match TRBD2. The germline V gene encodes CDR1 GTSNPN and CDR2 SVGIG (reference sequence). Germline trimming cut 4 bases from V and 2 bases from J; bases unmatched to any gene: 3. The CDR3 has 14 residues. The CDR3 DNA reads TGTGCCTGGACTAGCGGGGGAGTCACAGATACGCAGTATTTT. Translating it yields CAWTSGGVTDTQYF. The whole variable domain, remainder taken from reference TRBV30 and TRBJ2-3, is SQTIHQWPATLVQPVGSPLSLECTVEGTSNPNLYWYRQAAGRGLQLLFYSVGIGQISSEVPQNLSASRPQDRQFILSSKKLLLSDSGFYLCAWTSGGVTDTQYFGPGTRLTVL.

The J gene is TRBJ1-2, the V gene TRBV24-1; D is unclear. V shed 3 bases and J shed 0 bases, with 7 bases lying between them. Germline CDR1 KGHDR, CDR2 SFDVKD. The CDR3 is 14 residues long. DNA for the CDR3: TGTGCCACCAGTGATATAGATTCTAACTATGGCTACACCTTC. Encoded protein: CATSDIDSNYGYTF.

The chain combines TRBV10-3 with TRBJ1-5; 10 nucleotides align to TRBD1. J gave up 6 bases and V 6 bases, and 8 bases lay outside the gene matches. The CDR3 runs to 15 residues. CDR1 and CDR2 (germline): ENHRY, SYGVKD. The CDR3: CAISPGTGVVQPQHF. For the CDR3, the DNA is TGTGCCATCAGCCCCGGGACAGGGGTAGTTCAGCCCCAGCATTTT.

The rearrangement joins TRBV19 to TRBJ2-5; TRBD2 might be the D (5 bases). The CDR3 spans 15 residues. In germline, CDR1 is LNHDA, CDR2 SQIVND (reference sequence). Trimming stripped 8 bases from V and 7 bases from J, with 23 bases between. DNA for the CDR3: TGTGCCAGTCTGGAACGGTTGAGGGTAGGAGTGACCCAGTACTTC. This codes for CASLERLRVGVTQYF.

The V and J genes are TRBV11-1 and TRBJ1-1; TRBD1 agrees at 7 bases. The V gene's germline CDR1 is SGHAT and CDR2 FQDESV (reference sequence). V trimming: 5 bases; J trimming: 1 base; junction bases outside the gene matches: 4. The CDR3 consists of 14 residues. The CDR3 reads CASSPGTANTEAFF. In nucleotides, the CDR3 is TGTGCCAGCAGCCCCGGGACAGCGAACACTGAAGCTTTCTTT.

This chain links TRBV27 with TRBJ1-2; D perhaps matches TRBD1 (6 bases). Germline-derived CDR1 and CDR2 are MNHEY and SMNVEV (reference sequence). The ends were cut back, 6 bases at V and 2 bases at J, with 13 bases in the middle. This CDR3 has 14 amino acids. Here the CDR3 DNA reads TGTGCCAGCAGCCGACAGGCAGGCAACTATGGCTACACCTTC. This gives the protein CASSRQAGNYGYTF.

This clone has only a few counts. V usage is TRBV19 and J usage is TRBJ1-1, with TRBD1 identical over 9 bases. Losses at the gene ends were 6 bases for V and 4 bases for J; bases not matched to a gene: 9. Germline V gene data show CDR1 as LNHDA and CDR2 as SQIVND (reference sequence). The CDR3 runs to 15 residues. The CDR3 region has the DNA TGTGCCAGTAGCAACCCACAGGGGGCCTCCACTGAAGCTTTCTTT. Translated, it gives CASSNPQGASTEAFF.

The V and J genes are TRBV6-1 and TRBJ1-5, with D possibly being TRBD1 (5 bases). Germline V gene data show CDR1 as MNHNS and CDR2 as SASEGT. The CDR3 is made up of 16 amino acids. Trimming took 2 bases from V and 5 from J, leaving 16 bases between them. CDR3 coding DNA: TGTGCCAGCAGTGAATGGGGCGGGGAGGGCGATCAGCCCCAGCATTTT. Amino acid sequence: CASSEWGGEGDQPQHF.

The V and J genes are TRBV6-5 and TRBJ1-2, with a tentative D call TRBD1 (5 bases). This CDR3 has 13 residues. The V and J ends lost 5 bases and 8 bases respectively, with 15 bases between them. CDR1 and CDR2 from the germline V gene are MNHEY and SVGAGI. The CDR3 protein is CASSREGRDGYTF. DNA for the CDR3: TGTGCCAGCAGTCGCGAGGGGAGGGACGGCTACACCTTC.

The genes are TRBV20-1 and TRBJ2-7; possible D gene TRBD2, 6 bases. CDR1 and CDR2 (germline): DFQATT, SNEGSKA (reference sequence). The CDR3 contains 11 residues. V lost 5 bases, J lost 9 bases, and 14 bases lay in between. DNA of the CDR3: TGCAGTGCTGACCCCGGGGGTGCGCAGTACTTC. Protein: CSADPGGAQYF.

The chain is built from TRBV10-3 and TRBJ2-7; a weak D match, TRBD2 (6 bases). Per the germline V gene, CDR1 is ENHRY and CDR2 is SYGVKD. V gave up 3 bases and J gave up 7 bases, with 16 bases separating them. The CDR3 runs 14 residues. CDR3 nucleotides: TGTGCCATCAGTGAAGGAGGGTTCTCGGTGGAGCAGTACTTC. It encodes CAISEGGFSVEQYF.

V gene TRBV7-6 combines with J gene TRBJ1-3; D gene ambiguous. Germline V gene lookup returns CDR1 SGHVS and CDR2 FNYEAQ. The V gene lost 0 bases and the J gene lost 0 bases, with 18 bases spanning the gap. This CDR3 has 19 residues. DNA of the CDR3: TGTGCCAGCAGCTTAGCACTAAATACGGGATTCAGCTCTGGAAACACCATATATTTT. It is translated as CASSLALNTGFSSGNTIYF.

The rearrangement joins TRBV5-5 to TRBJ1-5; weak D call: TRBD1 (5 bases). The ends were cut back, 4 bases at V and 4 bases at J, with 12 bases in the middle. The CDR3 totals 14 residues. Germline V gene data show CDR1 as SGHKS and CDR2 as YYEKEE (reference sequence). This chain's CDR3 is CASSRSTENQPQHF. CDR3 bases: TGTGCCAGCAGCCGTTCGACAGAGAATCAGCCCCAGCATTTT.

J is TRBJ2-3 and V is TRBV5-1; 12 nucleotides align to TRBD2. The CDR3 consists of 17 residues. After removal of 1 base from V and 0 bases from J, the junction contained 3 bases not matched to a gene. From germline, CDR1 is SGHRS and CDR2 YFSETQ. In nucleotides, the CDR3 is TGCGCCAGCAGCTTGATGACTAGCGGGGGTAGCACAGATACGCAGTATTTT. This encodes CASSLMTSGGSTDTQYF.

V is TRBV7-8 and J is TRBJ2-7; the D gene is possibly TRBD1 (5 bases). This CDR3 is 14 amino acids long. V was pared by 2 bases and J by 3 bases, with 11 bases between. Germline CDR1 is SGHVS and CDR2 is FQNEAQ. CDR3 sequence (DNA): TGTGCCAGCAGCTTATCAGGGTCTGGCTACGAGCAGTACTTC. Protein product: CASSLSGSGYEQYF.

This chain uses TRBV27 with TRBJ1-5, with 7 positions matching TRBD1. From germline, CDR1 is MNHEY and CDR2 SMNVEV (reference sequence). Losses at the gene ends were 2 bases for V and 1 base for J; bases not matched to a gene: 2. This CDR3 is built from 15 residues. CDR3 nucleotide sequence: TGTGCCAGCAGTTTAGAGGGGGCGAGCAATCAGCCCCAGCATTTT. As protein: CASSLEGASNQPQHF.

V and J are TRBV7-2 and TRBJ2-1; 8 bases are a match to TRBD1. This CDR3 region has 13 residues. The germline V gene encodes CDR1 SGHTA and CDR2 FQGNSA. V lost 5 bases to trimming and J lost 7 bases; unmatched junction nucleotides: 4. The CDR3 nucleotides are TGTGCCAGCAGCGGACAGGGTAAAAATGAGCAGTTCTTC. This encodes CASSGQGKNEQFF.

CDR3 sequence reads: CSVGELRSYNEQFF. The CDR3 DNA follows: TGCAGCGTTGGCGAGTTGCGCTCCTACAATGAGCAGTTCTTC. J is TRBJ2-1 and V is TRBV29-1; D unresolved. CDR1 and CDR2 (germline): SQVTM, ANQGSEA. The CDR3 contains 14 residues. V lost 4 bases, J lost 0 bases, and 10 bases lay in between.

With regard to this clone: Sequence at one end of the junction differs from germline and may be a read error. This rearrangement joins TRBV29-1 to TRBJ1-3; TRBD1 agrees at 8 bases. The CDR3 runs 15 residues. Germline V gene sequence: CDR1 SQVTM, CDR2 ANQGSEA. The CDR3 loop reads CSVEDNRQGAPRRTF. The CDR3 DNA reads TGCAGCGTTGAAGATAATAGGCAGGGGGCGCCCCGGAGGACCTTT.

This clone was seen once. V usage is TRBV12-2 and J usage is TRBJ2-7; the D call in the table, TRBD1, was not verified against the DNA. TRBV12-2 is a pseudogene locus. CDR3 length: 14 residues. The CDR3, as DNA: TGTGCAAGTCGTTTCCCGGGACAGCTATACGAGCAGTACTTC. This codes for CASRFPGQLYEQYF.

This sequence joins TRBV29-1 and TRBJ1-1, with D perhaps TRBD1 (5 bases). Between the trimmed V and J ends, which lost 6 bases and 3 bases, there was a span of 11 bases. CDR1 and CDR2 from the germline V gene are SQVTM and ANQGSEA. CDR3 size: 12 residues. The CDR3 DNA is TGCAGCGTGATTGGGGGGGACACTGAAGCTTTCTTT. Protein sequence: CSVIGGDTEAFF.

This clone came up once. V usage is TRBV18 and J usage is TRBJ1-6, with D maybe TRBD1 (5 bases). The germline V gene has CDR1 KGHSH and CDR2 LQKENI. CDR3 length equals 13 residues. Trimming cost V 3 bases and J 8 bases, with 8 bases left between them. As DNA, the CDR3 is TGTGCCAGCTCACCCGGGGGAGATTCACCCCTCCACTTT. This encodes CASSPGGDSPLHF.

V and J are TRBV3-1 (or the pseudogene TRBV3-2) and TRBJ1-2; D is uncertain. The CDR3 is made up of 14 amino acids. Germline V CDR1 and CDR2: LGHDT, YNNKEL (reference sequence). The V and J ends lost 1 base and 4 bases respectively, with 10 bases between them. As DNA, the CDR3 is TGTGCCAGCAGCCAAGGTGACGGCGGCTATGGCTACACCTTC. Translation gives CASSQGDGGYGYTF.

In this sample, this clone turned up many times. This chain connects TRBV19 to TRBJ1-3, with D uncertain. Trimming stripped 2 bases from V and 4 bases from J, with 6 bases between. Germline CDR1 and CDR2: LNHDA and SQIVND (reference sequence). The length of the CDR3 is 13 residues. In DNA, the CDR3 is TGTGCCAGTAGTATATCTTCCGGAAACACCATATATTTT. Its translation is CASSISSGNTIYF.

The chain recombines TRBV7-9 with TRBJ2-7, with D possibly being TRBD2 (5 bases). CDR1 SEHNR and CDR2 FQNEAQ come from the germline V gene (reference sequence). V dropped 5 bases and J dropped 4 bases, with 9 bases sitting between them. The CDR3 consists of 12 residues. This CDR3 is CASSQGSYEQYF. CDR3 coding DNA: TGTGCCAGCAGCCAAGGGAGTTACGAGCAGTACTTC.

The CDR3 loop reads CASSRDRGKNEQFF. The CDR3 DNA follows: TGTGCCAGCAGCCGGGACAGGGGCAAGAATGAGCAGTTCTTC. The chain couples TRBV6-5 to TRBJ2-1; 10 bases fit TRBD1. The CDR3 spans 14 residues. Germline values: CDR1 MNHEY, CDR2 SVGAGI. V lost 6 bases to trimming and J lost 7 bases; unmatched junction nucleotides: 6.

This sequence joins TRBV7-9 and TRBJ2-1, with TRBD2 matching over 7 bases. Trimming took 2 bases from V and 8 from J; bases not matched to a gene: 9. The length of the CDR3 is 15 residues. CDR1 SEHNR and CDR2 FQNEAQ come from the germline V gene (reference sequence). The CDR3 coding sequence is TGTGCCAGCAGCTTACGGGGGGACGCCGGGGATGAGCAGTTCTTC. This codes for CASSLRGDAGDEQFF.

The rearrangement joins TRBV12-3 or TRBV12-4 to TRBJ1-2; D is undetermined. V lost 3 bases, J lost 1 base, and 6 bases lay in between. The CDR3 has 13 residues. The CDR3 region has the DNA TGTGCCAGCAGTTTTACAATTAACTATGGCTACACCTTC. As protein: CASSFTINYGYTF.

This clone was detected only a few times. V is TRBV5-4 and J is TRBJ2-1; D gene uncertain. Germline V CDR1 and CDR2: SGHNT, YYREEE (reference sequence). V was cut by 4 bases and J by 0 bases, with 14 bases left in between. The CDR3 loop spans 16 amino acids. Here the CDR3 DNA reads TGTGCCAGCAGCCCTTCTGGCAGAAGCTCCTACAATGAGCAGTTCTTC. It encodes CASSPSGRSSYNEQFF.

The V gene is TRBV19, the J gene TRBJ1-1; 7 bases are a match to TRBD1. There are 15 residues in the CDR3. The V gene's germline CDR1 is LNHDA and CDR2 SQIVND (reference sequence). Unmatched junction bases numbered 9, after V lost 6 bases and J lost 2 bases. The CDR3 DNA is TGTGCCAGTAGCTCCCCGGGACAGCCAAACACTGAAGCTTTCTTT. Translating it yields CASSSPGQPNTEAFF.

This clone was detected only a few times. The chain joins TRBV2 to TRBJ1-5; tentative D call: TRBD1 (6 bases). V lost 3 bases and J lost 5, with 14 bases in between. The CDR3 is made up of 15 amino acids. Germline V gene data show CDR1 as SNHLY and CDR2 as FYNNEI. The CDR3 is CASSDAQAGDQPQHF. The CDR3, as DNA: TGTGCCAGCAGTGACGCTCAGGCAGGGGATCAGCCCCAGCATTTT.

The rearrangement joins TRBV5-5 to TRBJ2-2; 9 positions agree with TRBD2. V shed 6 bases, J shed 6 bases, and the junction held 12 bases outside the gene matches. This CDR3 is 16 amino acids long. Looked up from germline, CDR1 is SGHKS and CDR2 is YYEKEE (reference sequence). The CDR3 protein is CASTLDGGGASGELFF. In nucleotides, the CDR3 is TGTGCCAGCACCCTTGATGGCGGGGGGGCTTCCGGGGAGCTGTTTTTT.